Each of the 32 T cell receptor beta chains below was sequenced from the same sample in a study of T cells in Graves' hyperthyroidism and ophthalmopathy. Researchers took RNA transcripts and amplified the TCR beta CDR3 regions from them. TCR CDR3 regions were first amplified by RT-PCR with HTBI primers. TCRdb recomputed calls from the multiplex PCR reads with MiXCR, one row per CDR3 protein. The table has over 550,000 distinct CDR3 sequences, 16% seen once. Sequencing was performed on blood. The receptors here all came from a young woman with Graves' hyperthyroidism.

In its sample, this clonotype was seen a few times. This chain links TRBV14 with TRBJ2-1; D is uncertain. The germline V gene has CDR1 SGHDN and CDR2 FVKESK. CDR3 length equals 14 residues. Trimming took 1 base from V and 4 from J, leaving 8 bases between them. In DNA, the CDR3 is TGTGCCAGCAGCCAAGTTGGACGTTACAATGAGCAGTTCTTC. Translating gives CASSQVGRYNEQFF.

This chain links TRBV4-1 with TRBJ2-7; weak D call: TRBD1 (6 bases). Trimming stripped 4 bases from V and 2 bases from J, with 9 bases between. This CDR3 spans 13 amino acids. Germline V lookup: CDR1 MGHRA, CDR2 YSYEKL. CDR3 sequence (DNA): TGCGCCAGCAGCCCAGGGGAAGCCTACGAGCAGTACTTC. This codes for CASSPGEAYEQYF.

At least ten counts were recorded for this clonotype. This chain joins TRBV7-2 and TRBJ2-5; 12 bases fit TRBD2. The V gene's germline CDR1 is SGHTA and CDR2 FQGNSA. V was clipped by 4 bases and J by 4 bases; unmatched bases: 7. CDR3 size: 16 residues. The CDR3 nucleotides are TGTGCCAGCAGCTACCCTAGCGGGGGGGCTGGAGAGACCCAGTACTTC. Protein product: CASSYPSGGAGETQYF.

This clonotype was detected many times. CDR3 residues: CSVEDGLAGGEQYF. The CDR3 DNA reads TGCAGCGTTGAAGACGGACTAGCGGGAGGCGAGCAGTACTTC. This sequence joins TRBV29-1 and TRBJ2-7; 14 bases are a match to TRBD2. V shed 0 bases and J 6 bases; nucleotides not matched to a gene: 1. This CDR3 contains 14 residues. Per the germline V gene, CDR1 is SQVTM and CDR2 is ANQGSEA.

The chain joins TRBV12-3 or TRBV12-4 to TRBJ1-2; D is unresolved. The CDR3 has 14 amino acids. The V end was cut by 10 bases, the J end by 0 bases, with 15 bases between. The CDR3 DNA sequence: TGTGCCACCAGGATCCTCCCCGCTAACTATGGCTACACCTTC. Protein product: CATRILPANYGYTF.

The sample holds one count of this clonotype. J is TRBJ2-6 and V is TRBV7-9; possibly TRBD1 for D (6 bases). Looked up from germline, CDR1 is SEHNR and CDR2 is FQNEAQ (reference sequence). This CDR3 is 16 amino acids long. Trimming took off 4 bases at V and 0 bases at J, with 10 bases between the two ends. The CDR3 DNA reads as TGTGCCAGCAGCTCCCTGGACAGCTCTGGGGCCAACGTCCTGACTTTC. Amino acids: CASSSLDSSGANVLTF.

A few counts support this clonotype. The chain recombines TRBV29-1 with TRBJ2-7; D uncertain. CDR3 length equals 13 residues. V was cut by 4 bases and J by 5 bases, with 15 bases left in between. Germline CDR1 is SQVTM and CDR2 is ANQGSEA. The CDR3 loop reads CSVGAGSRNEQYF. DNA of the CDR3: TGCAGCGTTGGGGCAGGAAGTCGGAACGAGCAGTACTTC.

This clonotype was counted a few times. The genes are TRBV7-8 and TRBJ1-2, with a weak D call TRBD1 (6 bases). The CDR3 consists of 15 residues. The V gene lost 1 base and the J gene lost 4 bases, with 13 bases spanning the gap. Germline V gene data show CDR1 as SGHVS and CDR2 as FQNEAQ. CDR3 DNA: TGTGCCAGCAGCTTAGGAAGGGGGGCTGGCTATGGCTACACCTTC. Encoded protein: CASSLGRGAGYGYTF.

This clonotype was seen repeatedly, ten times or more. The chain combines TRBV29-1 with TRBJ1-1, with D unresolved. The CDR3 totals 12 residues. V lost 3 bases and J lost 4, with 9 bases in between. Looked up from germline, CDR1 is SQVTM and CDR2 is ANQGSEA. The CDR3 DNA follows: TGCAGCGTTGAGGTGGGAAGCACTGAAGCTTTCTTT. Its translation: CSVEVGSTEAFF.

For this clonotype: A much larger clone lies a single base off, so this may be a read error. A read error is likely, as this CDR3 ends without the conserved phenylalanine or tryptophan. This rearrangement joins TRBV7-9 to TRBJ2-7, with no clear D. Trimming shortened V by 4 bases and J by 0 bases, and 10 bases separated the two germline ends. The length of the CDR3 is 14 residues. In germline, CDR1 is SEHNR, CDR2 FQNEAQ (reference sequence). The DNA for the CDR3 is TGTGCCAGCAGCTCACGACGGAACTCCTACGAGCAGTACCTC. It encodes CASSSRRNSYEQYL.

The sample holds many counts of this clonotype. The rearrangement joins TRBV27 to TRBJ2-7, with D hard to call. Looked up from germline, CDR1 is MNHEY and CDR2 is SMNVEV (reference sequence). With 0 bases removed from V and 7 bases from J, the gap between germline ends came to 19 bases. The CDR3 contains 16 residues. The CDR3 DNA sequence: TGTGCCAGCAGTTTATCGCTTGGCCCCCTGAAGGGTGAGCAGTACTTC. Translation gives CASSLSLGPLKGEQYF.

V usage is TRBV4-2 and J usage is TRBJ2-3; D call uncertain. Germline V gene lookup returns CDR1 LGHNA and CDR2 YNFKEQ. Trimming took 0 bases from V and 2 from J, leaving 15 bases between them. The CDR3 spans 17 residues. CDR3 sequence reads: CASSQDYRVGYTDTQYF. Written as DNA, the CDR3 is TGTGCCAGCAGCCAAGATTACCGTGTTGGGTACACAGATACGCAGTATTTT.

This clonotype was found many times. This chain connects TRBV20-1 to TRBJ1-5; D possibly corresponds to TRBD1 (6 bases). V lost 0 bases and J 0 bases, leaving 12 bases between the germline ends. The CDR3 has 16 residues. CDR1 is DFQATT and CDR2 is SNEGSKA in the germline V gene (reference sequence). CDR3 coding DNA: TGCAGTGCTAGAGAACAGGGCCTCAATAGCAATCAGCCCCAGCATTTT. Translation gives CSAREQGLNSNQPQHF.

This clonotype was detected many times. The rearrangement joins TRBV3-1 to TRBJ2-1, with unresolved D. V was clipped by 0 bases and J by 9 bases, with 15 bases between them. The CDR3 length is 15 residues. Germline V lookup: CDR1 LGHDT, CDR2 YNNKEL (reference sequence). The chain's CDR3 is CASSQDHRLYGEQFF. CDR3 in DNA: TGTGCCAGCAGCCAAGATCATCGACTTTATGGTGAGCAGTTCTTC.

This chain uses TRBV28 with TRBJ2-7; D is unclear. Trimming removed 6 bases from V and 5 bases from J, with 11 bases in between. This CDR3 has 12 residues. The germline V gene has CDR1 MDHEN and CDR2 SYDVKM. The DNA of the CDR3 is TGTGCCAGCAGCTTAATAGTAAACGAGCAGTACTTC. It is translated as CASSLIVNEQYF.

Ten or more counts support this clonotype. The CDR3 DNA reads TGTGCCATCAGTAGACTAGCGGGATCCCTCACAGATACGCAGTATTTT. Translated: CAISRLAGSLTDTQYF. The chain has TRBV10-3 and TRBJ2-3, with 11 nucleotides matching TRBD2. Germline V gives CDR1 ENHRY, CDR2 SYGVKD. V dropped 5 bases and J dropped 2; count of bases not matched to a gene: 6. This CDR3 comprises 16 residues.

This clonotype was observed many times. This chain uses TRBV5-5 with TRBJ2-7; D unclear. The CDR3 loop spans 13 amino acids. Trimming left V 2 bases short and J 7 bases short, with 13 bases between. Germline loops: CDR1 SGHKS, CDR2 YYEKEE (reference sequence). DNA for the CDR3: TGTGCCAGCAGCTTAACGTCCAATAAGGAGCAGTACTTC. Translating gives CASSLTSNKEQYF.

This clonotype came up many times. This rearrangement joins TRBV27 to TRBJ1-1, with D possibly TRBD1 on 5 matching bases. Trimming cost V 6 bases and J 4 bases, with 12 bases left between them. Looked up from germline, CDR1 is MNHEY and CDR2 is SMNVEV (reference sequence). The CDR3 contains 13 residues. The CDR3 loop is CASSRPGGTEAFF. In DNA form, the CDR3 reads TGTGCCAGCAGCCGCCCGGGGGGCACTGAAGCTTTCTTT.

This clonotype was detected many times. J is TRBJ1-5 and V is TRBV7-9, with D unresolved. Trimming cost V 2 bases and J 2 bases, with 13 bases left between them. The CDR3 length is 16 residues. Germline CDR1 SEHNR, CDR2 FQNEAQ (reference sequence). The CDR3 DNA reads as TGTGCCAGCAGCTTATGGAGTGGAGCGGGCAATCAGCCCCAGCATTTT. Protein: CASSLWSGAGNQPQHF. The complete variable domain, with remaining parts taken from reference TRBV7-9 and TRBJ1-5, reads DTGVSQNPRHKITKRGQNVTFRCDPISEHNRLYWYRQTLGQGPEFLTYFQNEAQLEKSRLLSDRFSAERPKGSFSTLEIQRTEQGDSAMYLCASSLWSGAGNQPQHFGDGTRLSIL.

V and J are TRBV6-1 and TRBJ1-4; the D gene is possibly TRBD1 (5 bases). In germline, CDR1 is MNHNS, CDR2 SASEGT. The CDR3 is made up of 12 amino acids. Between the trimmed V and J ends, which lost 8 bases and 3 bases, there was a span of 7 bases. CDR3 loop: CASWGSNEKLFF. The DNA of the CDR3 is TGTGCCAGCTGGGGGTCTAATGAAAAACTGTTTTTT.

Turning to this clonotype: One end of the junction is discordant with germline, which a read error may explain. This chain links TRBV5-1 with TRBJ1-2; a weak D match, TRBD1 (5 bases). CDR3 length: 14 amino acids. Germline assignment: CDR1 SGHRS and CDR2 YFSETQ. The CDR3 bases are TGTGCCAGCAGCTTGGCGGCAGGGAATGGTGGCTACACCTTC. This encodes CASSLAAGNGGYTF.

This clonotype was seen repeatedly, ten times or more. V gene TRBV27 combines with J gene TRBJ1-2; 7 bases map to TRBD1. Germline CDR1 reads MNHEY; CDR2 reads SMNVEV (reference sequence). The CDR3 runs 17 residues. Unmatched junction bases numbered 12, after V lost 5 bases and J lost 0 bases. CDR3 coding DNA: TGTGCCAGCAGTCCTATCGAACAGGGGTGGGCTAACTATGGCTACACCTTC. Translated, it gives CASSPIEQGWANYGYTF.

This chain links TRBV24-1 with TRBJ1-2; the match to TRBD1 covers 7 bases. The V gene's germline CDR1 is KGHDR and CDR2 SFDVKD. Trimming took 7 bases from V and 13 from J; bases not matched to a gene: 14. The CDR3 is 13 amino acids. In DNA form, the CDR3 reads TGTGCCACCAGCCCCGAACAGGGGAGTCGCTGCACCTTC. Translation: CATSPEQGSRCTF.

CDR3 sequence reads: CASSVRTSGNPIGDTQYF. DNA of the CDR3: TGTGCCAGCAGTGTAAGGACTAGCGGGAATCCGATAGGAGATACGCAGTATTTT. V usage is TRBV6-1 and J usage is TRBJ2-3; TRBD2 matches at 12 bases. CDR3 length: 18 amino acids. Germline CDR1 is MNHNS and CDR2 is SASEGT. J lost 5 bases, V lost 4 bases, and 13 bases had no gene match.

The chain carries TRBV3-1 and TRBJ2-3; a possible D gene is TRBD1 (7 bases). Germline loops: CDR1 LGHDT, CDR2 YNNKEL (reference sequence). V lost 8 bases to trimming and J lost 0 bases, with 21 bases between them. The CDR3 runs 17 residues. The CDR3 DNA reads TGTGCCAGCTCACGGGAGTACAGGGGAGGAAGCACAGATACGCAGTATTTT. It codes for CASSREYRGGSTDTQYF.

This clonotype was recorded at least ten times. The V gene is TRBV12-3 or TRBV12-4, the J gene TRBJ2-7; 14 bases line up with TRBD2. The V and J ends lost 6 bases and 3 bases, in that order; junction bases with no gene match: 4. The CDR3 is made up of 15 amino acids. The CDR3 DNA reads TGTGCCAGCAGCCTGACTAGCGGGAGGGGCTACGAGCAGTACTTC. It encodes CASSLTSGRGYEQYF.

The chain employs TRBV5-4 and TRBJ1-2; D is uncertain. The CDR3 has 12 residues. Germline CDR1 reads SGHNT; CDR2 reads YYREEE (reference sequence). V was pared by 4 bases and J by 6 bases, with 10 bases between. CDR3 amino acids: CASSLAGNGYTF. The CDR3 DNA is TGTGCCAGCAGCCTAGCCGGGAATGGCTACACCTTC.

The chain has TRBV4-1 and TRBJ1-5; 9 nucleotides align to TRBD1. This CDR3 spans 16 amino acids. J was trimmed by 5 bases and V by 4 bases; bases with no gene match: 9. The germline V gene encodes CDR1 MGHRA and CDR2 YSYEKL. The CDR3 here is CASSLSRDRVDQPQHF. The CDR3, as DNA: TGCGCCAGCAGCCTAAGTCGGGACAGGGTGGATCAGCCCCAGCATTTT.

For the CDR3, the DNA is TGTGCCAGCAGCGTTTCTCCGGGGCATGGGTATGGCTACACCTTC. It codes for CASSVSPGHGYGYTF. This chain connects TRBV9 to TRBJ1-2; maybe TRBD1 (5 bases). Trimming took 2 bases from V and 5 from J, leaving 16 bases between them. The CDR3 runs 15 residues. Germline loops: CDR1 SGDLS, CDR2 YYNGEE.

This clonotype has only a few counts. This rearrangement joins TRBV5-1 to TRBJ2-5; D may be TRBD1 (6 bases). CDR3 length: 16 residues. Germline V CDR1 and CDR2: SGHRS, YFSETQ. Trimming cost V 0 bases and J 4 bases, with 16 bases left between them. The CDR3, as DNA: TGCGCCAGCAGCTTGGGGCAGGGGCGCGGCGGAGAGACCCAGTACTTC. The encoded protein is CASSLGQGRGGETQYF.

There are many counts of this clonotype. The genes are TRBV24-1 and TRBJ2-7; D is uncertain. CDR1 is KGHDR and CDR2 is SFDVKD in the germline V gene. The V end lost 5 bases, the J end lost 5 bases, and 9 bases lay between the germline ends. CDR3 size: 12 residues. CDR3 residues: CATSVVTDEQYF. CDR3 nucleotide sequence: TGTGCCACCAGTGTCGTTACAGACGAGCAGTACTTC.

CDR3 sequence (DNA): TGTGCCAGCAGCTTTACTACGGAGGGGACCCAGTACTTC. Translation: CASSFTTEGTQYF. V and J are TRBV7-9 and TRBJ2-5; tentative D call: TRBD2 (6 bases). V lost 3 bases, J lost 7 bases, and 12 bases lay in between. This CDR3 region has 13 residues. The germline V gene has CDR1 SEHNR and CDR2 FQNEAQ (reference sequence).